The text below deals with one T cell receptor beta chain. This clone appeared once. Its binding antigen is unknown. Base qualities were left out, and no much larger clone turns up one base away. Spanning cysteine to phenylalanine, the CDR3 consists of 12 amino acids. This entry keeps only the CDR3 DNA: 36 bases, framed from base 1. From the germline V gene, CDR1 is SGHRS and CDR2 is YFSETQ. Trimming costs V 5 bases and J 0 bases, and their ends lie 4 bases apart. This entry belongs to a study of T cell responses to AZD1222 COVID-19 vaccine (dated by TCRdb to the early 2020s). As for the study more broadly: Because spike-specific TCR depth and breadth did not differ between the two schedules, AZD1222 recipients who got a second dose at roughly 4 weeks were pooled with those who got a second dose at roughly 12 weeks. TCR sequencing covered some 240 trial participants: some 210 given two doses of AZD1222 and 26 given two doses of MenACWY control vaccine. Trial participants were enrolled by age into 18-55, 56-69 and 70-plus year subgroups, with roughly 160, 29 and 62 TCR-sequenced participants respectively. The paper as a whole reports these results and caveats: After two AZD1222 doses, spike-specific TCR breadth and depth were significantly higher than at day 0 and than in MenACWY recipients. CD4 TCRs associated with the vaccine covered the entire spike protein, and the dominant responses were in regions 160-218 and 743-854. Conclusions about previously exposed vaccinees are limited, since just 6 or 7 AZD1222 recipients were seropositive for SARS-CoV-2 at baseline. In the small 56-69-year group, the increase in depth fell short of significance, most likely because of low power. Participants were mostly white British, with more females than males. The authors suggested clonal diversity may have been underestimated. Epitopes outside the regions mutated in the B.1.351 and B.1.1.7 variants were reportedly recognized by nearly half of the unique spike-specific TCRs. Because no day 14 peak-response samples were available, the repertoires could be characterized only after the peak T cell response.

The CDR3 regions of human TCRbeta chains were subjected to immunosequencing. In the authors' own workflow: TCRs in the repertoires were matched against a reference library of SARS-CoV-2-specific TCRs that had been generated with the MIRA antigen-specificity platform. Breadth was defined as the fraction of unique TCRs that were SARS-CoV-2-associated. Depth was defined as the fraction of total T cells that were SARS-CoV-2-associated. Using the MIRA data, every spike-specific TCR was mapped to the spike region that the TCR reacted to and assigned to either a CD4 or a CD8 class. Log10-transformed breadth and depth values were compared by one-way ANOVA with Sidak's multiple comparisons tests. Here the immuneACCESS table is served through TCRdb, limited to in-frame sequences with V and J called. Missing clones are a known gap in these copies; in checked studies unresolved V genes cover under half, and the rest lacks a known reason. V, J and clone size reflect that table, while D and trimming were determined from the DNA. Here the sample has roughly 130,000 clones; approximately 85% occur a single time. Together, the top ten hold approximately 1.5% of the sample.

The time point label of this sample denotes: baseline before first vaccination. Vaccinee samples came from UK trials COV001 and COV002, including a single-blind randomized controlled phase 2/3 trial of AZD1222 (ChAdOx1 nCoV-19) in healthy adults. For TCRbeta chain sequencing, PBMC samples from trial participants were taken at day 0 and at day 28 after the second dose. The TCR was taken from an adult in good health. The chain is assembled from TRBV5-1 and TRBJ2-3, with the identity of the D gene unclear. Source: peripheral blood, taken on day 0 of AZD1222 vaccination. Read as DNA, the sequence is TGCGCCAGCAGTCAGAGCACAGATACGCAGTATTTT. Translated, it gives CASSQSTDTQYF. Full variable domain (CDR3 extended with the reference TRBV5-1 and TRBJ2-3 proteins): KAGVTQTPRYLIKTRGQQVTLSCSPISGHRSVSWYQQTPGQGLQFLFEYFSETQRNKGNFPGRFSGRQFSNSRSEMNVSTLELGDSALYLCASSQSTDTQYFGPGTRLTVL.